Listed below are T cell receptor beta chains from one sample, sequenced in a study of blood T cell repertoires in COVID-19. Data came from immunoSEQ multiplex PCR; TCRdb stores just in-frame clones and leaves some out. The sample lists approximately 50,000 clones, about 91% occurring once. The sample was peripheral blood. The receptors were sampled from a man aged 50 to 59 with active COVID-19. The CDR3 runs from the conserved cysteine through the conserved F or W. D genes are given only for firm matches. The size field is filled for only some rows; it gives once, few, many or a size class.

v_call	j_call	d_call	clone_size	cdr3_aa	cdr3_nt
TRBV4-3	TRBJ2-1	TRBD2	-	CASSQDFRLAVIYNEQFF	TGCGCCAGCAGCCAAGATTTTAGGCTAGCGGTGATCTACAATGAGCAGTTCTTC
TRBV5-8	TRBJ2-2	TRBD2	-	CASSFGLASNTGELFF	TGTGCCAGCAGCTTTGGACTAGCGTCGAACACCGGGGAGCTGTTTTTT
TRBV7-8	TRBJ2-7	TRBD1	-	CASSLGTGGAREQYF	TGTGCCAGCAGCTTAGGGACAGGGGGGGCGAGGGAGCAGTACTTC
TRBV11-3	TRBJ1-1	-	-	CASSLGGSGEAFF	TGTGCCAGCAGCTTAGGAGGTAGCGGCGAAGCTTTCTTT
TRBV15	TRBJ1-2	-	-	CATSRSSGRQGGYGYTF	TGTGCCACCAGCAGATCCTCGGGCCGTCAGGGAGGGTATGGCTACACCTTC
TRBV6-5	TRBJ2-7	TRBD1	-	CASRGGQGSYEQYF	TGTGCCAGCAGGGGGGGACAGGGGTCCTACGAGCAGTACTTC
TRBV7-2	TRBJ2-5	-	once	CASSSQGGGWETQYF	TGTGCCAGCAGCTCTCAGGGGGGTGGATGGGAGACCCAGTACTTC
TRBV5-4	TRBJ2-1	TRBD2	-	CASSLQTSGRWSYNEQFF	TGTGCCAGCAGCTTGCAGACTAGCGGGAGGTGGTCCTACAATGAGCAGTTCTTC
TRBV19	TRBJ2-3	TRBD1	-	CASSIRTGSFTDTQYF	TGTGCCAGTAGTATCAGGACAGGGTCCTTTACAGATACGCAGTATTTT
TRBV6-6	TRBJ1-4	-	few	CASSYGTFGEKLFF	TGTGCCAGCAGTTACGGGACATTTGGCGAAAAACTGTTTTTT
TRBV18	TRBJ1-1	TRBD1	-	CASSPPNQGAGGTEAFF	TGTGCCAGCTCACCACCGAATCAGGGGGCAGGGGGTACTGAAGCTTTCTTT
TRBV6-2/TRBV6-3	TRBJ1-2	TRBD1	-	CASSLREPGQGSDGYTF	TGTGCCAGCAGCCTGCGAGAACCGGGACAGGGGTCTGATGGCTACACCTTC
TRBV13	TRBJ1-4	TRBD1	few	CASSLRTGAWGEKLFF	TGTGCCAGCAGCTTAAGGACAGGTGCTTGGGGTGAAAAACTGTTTTTT
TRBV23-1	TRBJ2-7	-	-	CASSPRVAVSYEQYF	TGCGCCAGCAGTCCCCGGGTAGCGGTATCCTACGAGCAGTACTTC
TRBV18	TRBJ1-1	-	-	CASSGWEGSAEAFF	TGTGCCAGCTCGGGCTGGGAGGGCTCGGCTGAAGCTTTCTTT
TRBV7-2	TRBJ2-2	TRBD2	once	CASRSSQGTSGNTGELFF	TGTGCCAGCAGGTCGTCCCAGGGGACTAGCGGGAACACCGGGGAGCTGTTTTTT